This T cell receptor (beta chain) originates from a study of T cell responses to AZD1222 COVID-19 vaccine. Whole-study context: Second-dose timings of about 4 or about 12 weeks were pooled.

This CDR3 is 15 amino acids long. V lost 6 bases, J lost 5 bases, and 19 bases lay in between. The germline gives CDR1 SGDLS, CDR2 YYNGEE. Turning to this clone: No antigen is known for it.

Study outcomes and limitations: The donors showed a predominance of white British ancestry and of females, with possible underestimation of clonal diversity. Researchers took repertoire samples only after the peak T cell response had come.

Assay: immunoSEQ multiplex PCR; the TCRdb copy retains only in-frame clones and omits some. Here the sample spans about 110,000 clones, roughly 84% being singletons. This receptor was obtained from an adult in good health. The chain combines TRBV9 with TRBJ2-3, with a tentative D call TRBD1 (6 bases). Material: peripheral blood, obtained on day 0 of AZD1222 vaccination. The CDR3 is CASTQGRVERDTQYF. The CDR3 DNA reads TGTGCCAGCACACAGGGAAGGGTCGAGAGAGATACGCAGTATTTT.